This T cell receptor beta chain was captured in a study of lymphopenia after photon versus proton radiotherapy. Method: immunoSEQ multiplex PCR; TCRdb's copy keeps in-frame clones and lacks some. The sample carries 65,000 to 85,000 clones, 85% to 95% recorded once. Trimming took 3 bases from V and 5 from J, leaving 13 bases between them. The CDR3 extends over 15 amino acids. Germline assignment: CDR1 MNHEY and CDR2 SMNVEV (reference sequence). The sample here was peripheral blood, taken from a patient treated with photon-based radiotherapy. The chain has TRBV27 and TRBJ1-4; perhaps TRBD1 as D (6 bases). This TCR came from a woman aged 40 to 50 with cholangiocarcinoma. CDR3 amino acids: CASSFLLGGNEKLFF. DNA of the CDR3: TGTGCCAGCAGTTTTTTACTAGGGGGGAATGAAAAACTGTTTTTT. Complete variable domain (other parts from reference TRBV27 and TRBJ1-4): EAQVTQNPRYLITVTGKKLTVTCSQNMNHEYMSWYRQDPGLGLRQIYYSMNVEVTDKGDVPEGYKVSRKEKRNFPLILESPSPNQTSLYFCASSFLLGGNEKLFFGSGTQLSVL.